These 4 T cell receptor beta chains share one sample of origin, sequenced in a study of blood T cell repertoires in COVID-19. Clones were read by immunoSEQ multiplex PCR, and TCRdb kept only the in-frame ones, dropping some. The table includes 350,000 to 400,000 clones, 89% detected once. Sequences were obtained from peripheral blood. These receptors were collected from a woman younger than 45 with COVID-19, enrolled during active disease.

The rearrangement links TRBV7-6 to TRBJ2-7, with TRBD1 matching 8 bases. The length of the CDR3 is 16 residues. With 5 bases clipped from V and 1 base from J, the junction kept 10 bases outside the gene matches. CDR1 and CDR2 (germline): SGHVS, FNYEAQ. CDR3: CASSARAGTGSYEQYF. DNA for the CDR3: TGTGCCAGCAGCGCCCGGGCCGGGACAGGTTCCTACGAGCAGTACTTC.

This clone occurred a few times. V is TRBV12-3 or TRBV12-4 and J is TRBJ1-1, with D unresolved. The CDR3 totals 12 residues. The ends were cut back, 6 bases at V and 11 bases at J, with 16 bases in the middle. For the CDR3, the DNA is TGTGCCAGCAGCCAGAACTTTGGAGGGGCTTTCTTT. Amino acids: CASSQNFGGAFF.

This sequence joins TRBV6-2 or TRBV6-3 and TRBJ1-5; 11 nucleotides agree with TRBD1. This CDR3 spans 15 amino acids. Germline V gives CDR1 MNHEY, CDR2 SVGEGT. Losses at the gene ends were 2 bases for V and 10 bases for J; bases not matched to a gene: 7. CDR3 sequence (DNA): TGTGCCAGCAGTTACGAAGGGACAGGGGGTCAACCCCAGCATTTT. Its protein product is CASSYEGTGGQPQHF.

V and J are TRBV18 and TRBJ2-7, with D perhaps TRBD2 (5 bases). The CDR3 contains 13 residues. Germline lookup yields CDR1 KGHSH and CDR2 LQKENI. With 6 bases removed from V and 7 bases from J, the gap between germline ends came to 16 bases. CDR3 nucleotide sequence: TGTGCCAGCTCCCCGGGATGGGGTGGGGAGCAGTACGTC. Its protein product is CASSPGWGGEQYV.